Listed below are T cell receptor beta chains from one sample, sequenced in a study of T cells after yellow fever vaccination. Each CDR3 protein is one row after TCRdb ran MiXCR on the 5' RACE reads. Of about 340,000 distinct CDR3 sequences listed, under 5% were seen once; the top ten hold approximately 25%. This material consisted of PBMCs, taken 5 days after the yellow fever booster vaccination. These receptors were collected from a man younger than 30 who received the YFV17D yellow fever vaccine. Both conserved end residues are part of each CDR3. A D gene is named only where the DNA matches it firmly. Expanded clones get a size class; other rows say once, few or many, or leave the size out.

TRBJ1-6 NA TRBV7-2 NA TGTGCCAGCAGCTTAAGAGCTGGCTATAATTCACCCCTCCACTTT CASSLRAGYNSPLHF
TRBJ2-7 many TRBV11-3 TRBD1 TGTGCCAGCAGCCGGACAGGGGTCGACGAGCAGTACTTC CASSRTGVDEQYF
TRBJ1-2 many TRBV6-1 TRBD1 TGTGCCACTTCCCCCGGACAGGGGTATGGCTACACCTTC CATSPGQGYGYTF
TRBJ2-2 many TRBV5-6 NA TGTGCCAGCAGCTTGATTTCTAGCGAGAACACCGGGGAGCTGTTTTTT CASSLISSENTGELFF
TRBJ2-7 many TRBV29-1 NA TGCAGCGCCGTGACTACAGGGCGTGACTCCTACGAGCAGTACTTC CSAVTTGRDSYEQYF
TRBJ2-7 few TRBV6-2/TRBV6-3 NA TGTGCCAGCAACGTAAAAAAAGCTAGCTGGAGGAACGAGCAGTACTTC CASNVKKASWRNEQYF
TRBJ1-1 NA TRBV4-3 TRBD1 TGCGCCAGCAGCCAAACCGGGACAGGACGGGAAGCTTTCTTT CASSQTGTGREAFF
TRBJ2-5 many TRBV15 NA TGTGCCACCAGCAGAGATTACACCCAAGAGACCCAGTACTTC CATSRDYTQETQYF
TRBJ2-7 NA TRBV5-6 TRBD2 TGTGCCAGCCGGCGCGGGAGCTCCTACGAGCAGTACTTC CASRRGSSYEQYF
TRBJ2-6 many TRBV12-5 NA TGTGCTAGTGGTTTACTTTCTGGGGCCAACGTCCTGACTTTC CASGLLSGANVLTF
TRBJ2-3 many TRBV7-2 NA TGTGCCAGCAGCTTGGCTAGAGATACGCAGTATTTT CASSLARDTQYF
TRBJ2-5 NA TRBV3-1 TRBD2 TGTGCCAGCAGCCAAGGGGGGGGGGACCAGTACTTC CASSQGGGDQYF
TRBJ1-1 many TRBV28 NA TGTGCCAGCAGTTCCGCCACCCCTGAAGCTTTCTTT CASSSATPEAFF
TRBJ1-3 many TRBV5-1 NA TGCGCCAGCAGCTTGGGGGTTGACGGACTGATAAACACCATATATTTT CASSLGVDGLINTIYF
TRBJ1-5 many TRBV7-8 NA TGTGCCAGCAGCAAGGTGGAGGGGACTTATAGCAATCAGCCCCAGCATTTT CASSKVEGTYSNQPQHF
TRBJ1-5 NA TRBV20-1 TRBD1 TGCAGTGCATCGGACGGACAGGGTAGAAATCAGCCCCAGCATTTT CSASDGQGRNQPQHF
TRBJ1-1 few TRBV6-2/TRBV6-3 TRBD1 TGTGCCAGCAGTTACTCTCGACAGGGCCAAACTGAAGCTTTCTTT CASSYSRQGQTEAFF
TRBJ2-1 many TRBV5-1 TRBD1 TGCGCCAGCAGCTTGGGGACAGGGGCCCACAATGAGCAGTTCTTC CASSLGTGAHNEQFF
TRBJ2-2 few TRBV4-3 NA TGCGCCACCCCCACCGGGGAGCTGTTTTTT CATPTGELFF
TRBJ1-1 few TRBV25-1 NA TGTGCCAGCACCTTGACCGAGAACACTGAAGCTTTCTTT CASTLTENTEAFF
TRBJ2-5 few TRBV5-1 NA TGCGCCAGCGGCAGGGAGGGCAGGGGTCACCAAGAGACCCAGTACTTC CASGREGRGHQETQYF
TRBJ2-3 many TRBV20-1 TRBD2 TGCAGTGCCCGACAGCGGGGGGGAGATACGCAGTATTTT CSARQRGGDTQYF
TRBJ2-5 many TRBV20-1 TRBD2 TGCAGTGCTCCACACAAACCCCGGGGGGGGGATCGGGAGACCCAGTACTTC CSAPHKPRGGDRETQYF
TRBJ1-1 few TRBV6-1 NA TGTGCCAGCACCAGGACAGTCATGAACACTGAAGCTTTCTTT CASTRTVMNTEAFF
TRBJ2-1 NA TRBV12-3/TRBV12-4 NA TGTGCCAGCAGCCCCGCGGGGAACTCCTACAATGAGCAGTTCTTC CASSPAGNSYNEQFF
TRBJ2-5 few TRBV7-2 TRBD2 TGTGCCAGCAGCTTAGATCGCGGGGGGTGGGAGACCCAGTACTTC CASSLDRGGWETQYF
TRBJ2-2 few TRBV5-1 TRBD1 TGCGCCAGCAGCTATTTCGGGACAGGGGGTAACACCGGGGAGCTGTTTTTT CASSYFGTGGNTGELFF
TRBJ2-1 many TRBV9 NA TGTGCCAGCAGTGCCGGCCTTTACAATGAGCAGTTCTTC CASSAGLYNEQFF
TRBJ2-5 many TRBV29-1 TRBD1 TGCAGCGTTGATCGGCAGGGGGCGAGCGAGACCCAGTACTTC CSVDRQGASETQYF
TRBJ2-5 few TRBV20-1 TRBD2 TGCAGTGCTAAGACTAGCAGAGAGACCCAGTACTTC CSAKTSRETQYF
TRBJ2-6 many TRBV20-1 NA TGCAGTGCTGGGACATCCGTATCTGGGGCCAACGTCCTGACTTTC CSAGTSVSGANVLTF
TRBJ2-2 few TRBV5-4 TRBD1 TGTGCCAGCAGCCCTCTGGGACAGGGAGCGAACACCGGGGAGCTGTTTTTT CASSPLGQGANTGELFF
TRBJ2-1 few TRBV5-1 NA TGCGCCAGCAGCAGCGACTCGAGCTCCTACAATGAGCAGTTCTTC CASSSDSSSYNEQFF
TRBJ2-1 NA TRBV29-1 NA TGCAGCGCCCGGAGCTTGGAGAGCGAGCAGTTCTTC CSARSLESEQFF
TRBJ1-2 NA TRBV5-5 TRBD1 TGTGCCAGCAGCGCATACGTTCACAGGGGAACTAACTATGGCTACACCTTC CASSAYVHRGTNYGYTF
TRBJ2-3 many TRBV7-9 NA TGTGCCAGCAGCCCTACTTCTAGCACAGATACGCAGTATTTT CASSPTSSTDTQYF
TRBJ2-2 many TRBV7-2 NA TGTGCCAGCAGCTTCTACAGAAACACCGGGGAGCTGTTTTTT CASSFYRNTGELFF
TRBJ1-6 NA TRBV4-3 NA TGCGCCAGCAGCCGGCAATGGGGGCAGACCGCGGAATTT CASSRQWGQTAEF
TRBJ1-6 few TRBV9 NA TGTGCCAGCAGCCCACCCCCTGGGGGGCCGAGGTCACCCCTCCACTTT CASSPPPGGPRSPLHF
TRBJ2-2 few TRBV12-3/TRBV12-4 TRBD2 TGTGCCAGCAGTTTGGGACTAGTTAACACCGGGGAGCTGTTTTTT CASSLGLVNTGELFF
TRBJ2-3 many TRBV11-2 NA TGTGCCAGCAGCCGAGCAGGTGGTACGCAGTATTTT CASSRAGGTQYF
TRBJ2-1 few TRBV6-2/TRBV6-3 NA TGTGCCAGCAGTTACTCGCTTTCCCGGGCCAACCATGAGCAGTTCTTC CASSYSLSRANHEQFF
TRBJ1-2 few TRBV10-3 TRBD1 TGTGCCATCACCGGCCGGGACAGGGGCTTCGGCTACACCTTC CAITGRDRGFGYTF
TRBJ2-1 NA TRBV20-1 TRBD2 TGCAGTGCTTTGACTAGCGGGGGGGCCGTGTCCTACAATGAGCAGTTCTTC CSALTSGGAVSYNEQFF
TRBJ2-3 many TRBV28 TRBD2 TGTGCCAGCAGTTTACAGCGGGGGGGCCCAGATACGCAGTATTTT CASSLQRGGPDTQYF
TRBJ1-6 few TRBV6-5 NA TGTGCCAGCAGTAGGTCGGACGATTCACCCCTCCACTTT CASSRSDDSPLHF
TRBJ1-6 few TRBV18 NA TGTGCCAGCTCAACCCGGGACCTAAATTCACCCCTCCACTTT CASSTRDLNSPLHF
TRBJ2-3 many TRBV7-2 TRBD2 TGTGCCAGCAGCTTACTAGCGGGGGGACCCACAGATACGCAGTATTTT CASSLLAGGPTDTQYF
TRBJ2-5 few TRBV9 NA TGTGCCAGCAGCGTTAGCGTGTTGAGCGAGACCCAGTACTTC CASSVSVLSETQYF
TRBJ2-2 many TRBV3-1 NA TGTGCCAGCAGCCGGGACTGGGGGACCGGGGAGCTGTTTTTT CASSRDWGTGELFF
TRBJ2-7 NA TRBV27 NA TGTGCCAGCAGTTTAGGCAGGGGAACCGAGCAGTACTTC CASSLGRGTEQYF
TRBJ2-3 many TRBV7-2 NA TGTGCCAGCAGCTTCGGTTATTACACAGATACGCAGTATTTT CASSFGYYTDTQYF
TRBJ1-1 many TRBV12-3/TRBV12-4 NA TGTGCCAGCAGTCCCAATCGGCATACTGAAGCTTTCTTT CASSPNRHTEAFF
TRBJ2-5 few TRBV4-1 NA TGCGCCAGCAGCCAAGGAGGGGGGCACCAAGAGACCCAGTACTTC CASSQGGGHQETQYF